The T cell receptor beta chain described here comes from a study of type 1 regulatory T cells. About the study: T-allo10 is an in vitro-generated, Tr1-enriched CD4 T cell product specific for alloantigen.

Via MiXCR, TCRdb re-called the reads, giving one row per CDR3 protein. Among more than 12,000 distinct CDR3 sequences listed, roughly an eighth were seen once. This clonotype has ten or more counts. Its target is unknown. The germline V gene encodes CDR1 SGHDT and CDR2 YYEEEE. The CDR3 contains 13 residues. The V gene lost 3 bases and the J gene lost 6 bases, with 12 bases spanning the gap. The sample comprised cultured T cells, either the whole culture or a sorted T cell fraction (not recorded which). This TCR derives from a human donor in good health. The gene calls are TRBV5-6 and TRBJ2-5; perhaps D is TRBD1 or TRBD2 (5 bases each). This CDR3 reads CASSWGTQKTQYF. The CDR3 DNA reads TGTGCCAGCAGCTGGGGGACCCAGAAGACCCAGTACTTC.